This T cell receptor beta chain derives from a study of T-cell reconstitution after alpha-beta-depleted transplantation in children. This CDR3 is 17 amino acids long. The germline V gene has CDR1 SGHDN and CDR2 FVKESK. V lost 5 bases and J lost 3; bases outside the gene matches: 12. The TCRbeta library was prepared with unique molecular identifiers. Each CDR3 protein gets one entry after TCRdb re-called the PCR reads with MiXCR. The sample carries around 270,000 distinct CDR3 sequences, roughly 8.2% recorded once. Study outcomes and limitations: Most T-cell counts and diversity one year after the transplant came from T cells that were newly produced. Surviving recipient cells, namely T cells and thymic progenitors, were the source of high day-60 TCRbeta diversity in some patients.

This clonotype was counted between two and nine times. Antigen: not known. This sequence originates from a female patient between 2 and 15 years old who had a stem cell transplant for Fanconi anemia, so the T cells may come from the graft donor. The specimen comprised peripheral blood, sampled 360 days after TCRalphabeta/CD19-depleted stem cell transplant. This chain connects TRBV14 to TRBJ2-1; 8 bases map to TRBD2. The CDR3 spells CASSALSGAGDYNEQFF. The CDR3 nucleotides read TGTGCCAGCAGCGCCTTATCCGGAGCGGGGGACTACAATGAGCAGTTCTTC.